The entry below describes one T cell receptor (beta chain). The protocol was immunoSEQ multiplex PCR, while the TCRdb copy is restricted to in-frame clones and leaves out a portion. Of fewer than 350,000 clones in the sample, 90% were seen once. These data come from a study of blood T cell repertoires in COVID-19. V dropped 4 bases and J dropped 5; count of bases not matched to a gene: 3. Germline CDR1 is MGHRA and CDR2 is YSYEKL. This CDR3 comprises 14 residues. The chain is built from TRBV4-1 and TRBJ2-2; TRBD2 aligns across 8 bases. Specimen: PBMCs or T cells enriched from blood (not recorded which). This sequence was found in a woman younger than 30 with acute COVID-19. The CDR3 coding sequence is TGCGCCAGCAGCCTTAGCGGGGTTACCGGGGAGCTGTTTTTT. Translating gives CASSLSGVTGELFF.